Following are 23 T cell receptor beta chains from one sample sequenced in a study of T cell responses to AZD1222 COVID-19 vaccine. Only in-frame clones appear in the TCRdb table, and some are missing; sequencing was by immunoSEQ multiplex PCR. The data show 150,000 or so clones, roughly nine tenths seen once. The sample here was peripheral blood, taken on day 0 of AZD1222 vaccination. These receptor sequences come from an adult in good health.

The V call is TRBV5-6, the J call TRBJ2-5; D may be TRBD2 (5 bases). Germline-derived CDR1 and CDR2 are SGHDT and YYEEEE. The V gene lost 0 bases and the J gene lost 4 bases, with 13 bases spanning the gap. The CDR3 contains 15 residues. CDR3 region: CASSLVSGYGETQYF. The CDR3 DNA follows: TGTGCCAGCAGCTTGGTTTCGGGGTACGGAGAGACCCAGTACTTC.

The chain has TRBV19 and TRBJ1-2; TRBD1 might be the D (5 bases). Between the trimmed V and J ends, which lost 2 bases and 3 bases, there was a span of 16 bases. This CDR3 is 16 amino acids long. CDR1 and CDR2 (germline): LNHDA, SQIVND (reference sequence). The CDR3, as DNA: TGTGCCAGTAGTATATCGGGGACCTTGGACTACTATGGCTACACCTTC. Translated: CASSISGTLDYYGYTF. The entire variable domain, with the rest obtained from reference TRBV19 and TRBJ1-2, is as follows: DGGITQSPKYLFRKEGQNVTLSCEQNLNHDAMYWYRQDPGQGLRLIYYSQIVNDFQKGDIAEGYSVSREKKESFPLTVTSAQKNPTAFYLCASSISGTLDYYGYTFGSGTRLTVV.

This chain uses TRBV9 with TRBJ1-4; D is undetermined. CDR1 SGDLS and CDR2 YYNGEE come from the germline V gene. Trimming stripped 7 bases from V and 5 bases from J, with 12 bases between. The CDR3 totals 13 residues. DNA of the CDR3: TGTGCCAGCGGCAACACAAACAATGAAAAACTGTTTTTT. Protein product: CASGNTNNEKLFF.

V is TRBV7-9 and J is TRBJ1-2; 8 bases are shared with TRBD1. Germline V gives CDR1 SEHNR, CDR2 FQNEAQ (reference sequence). CDR3 length: 13 residues. V gave up 5 bases and J gave up 8 bases; unmatched junction bases: 7. The CDR3, as DNA: TGTGCCAGCAGCCCTAGACAGGGGAAGGGCTACACCTTC. Translating gives CASSPRQGKGYTF.

V usage is TRBV10-2 and J usage is TRBJ1-6; D may be TRBD1 (5 bases). V lost 0 bases, J lost 7 bases, and 10 bases lay in between. CDR3 length equals 15 residues. Germline V lookup: CDR1 WSHSY, CDR2 SAAADI. CDR3 protein: CASSESGRENSPLHF. The CDR3 DNA is TGCGCCAGCAGTGAGTCAGGCAGGGAAAATTCACCCCTCCACTTT.

The chain combines TRBV5-1 with TRBJ2-3; tentative D call: TRBD1 (5 bases). Germline V gene data show CDR1 as SGHRS and CDR2 as YFSETQ. Trimming removed 0 bases from V and 5 bases from J, with 13 bases in between. This CDR3 spans 15 amino acids. The DNA of the CDR3 is TGCGCCAGCAGCTTGGTGGGGCCCTTGCAAGATACGCAGTATTTT. Protein: CASSLVGPLQDTQYF.

The chain recombines TRBV11-3 with TRBJ1-2; TRBD1 might be the D (5 bases). The CDR3 is made up of 13 amino acids. The V gene lost 5 bases and the J gene lost 4 bases, with 11 bases spanning the gap. The germline V gene encodes CDR1 SGHNT and CDR2 YENEEA. CDR3 loop: CASSQQGRYGYTF. As DNA, the CDR3 is TGTGCCAGCAGCCAGCAGGGACGCTATGGCTACACCTTC.

This clone was seen once. CDR3 protein: CSASRDGTSRGYGYTF. CDR3 DNA: TGCAGTGCTAGTAGGGACGGTACGAGTAGGGGCTATGGCTACACCTTC. The chain carries TRBV20-1 and TRBJ1-2, with D maybe TRBD1 (5 bases). V lost 3 bases and J lost 4, with 21 bases in between. The CDR3 loop spans 16 amino acids. CDR1 is DFQATT and CDR2 is SNEGSKA in the germline V gene (reference sequence).

This clone came up once. The V and J genes are TRBV7-9 and TRBJ2-7; D is unresolved. The CDR3 is 12 residues long. Per germline, CDR1 SEHNR and CDR2 FQNEAQ (reference sequence). V dropped 5 bases and J dropped 0 bases, with 5 bases sitting between them. The CDR3 loop is CASSLSSYEQYF. CDR3 in DNA: TGTGCCAGCAGCCTCAGCTCCTACGAGCAGTACTTC. Full variable domain (missing parts from reference TRBV7-9 and TRBJ2-7): DTGVSQNPRHKITKRGQNVTFRCDPISEHNRLYWYRQTLGQGPEFLTYFQNEAQLEKSRLLSDRFSAERPKGSFSTLEIQRTEQGDSAMYLCASSLSSYEQYFGPGTRLTVT.

This chain connects TRBV9 to TRBJ1-2; tentative D call: TRBD1 (5 bases). V was trimmed by 2 bases and J by 3 bases, leaving 11 bases between them. The CDR3 sequence is 14 residues long. CDR1 SGDLS and CDR2 YYNGEE come from the germline V gene. The CDR3 DNA sequence: TGTGCCAGCAGCGTTCAGGGACCCTACTATGGCTACACCTTC. It translates to CASSVQGPYYGYTF.

This chain joins TRBV3-1 (or the pseudogene TRBV3-2) and TRBJ1-2; D uncertain. Trimming shortened V by 4 bases and J by 4 bases, and 10 bases separated the two germline ends. The CDR3 consists of 13 residues. Germline CDR1 and CDR2: LGHDT and YNNKEL (reference sequence). The CDR3 sequence: CASSPLLGYGYTF. CDR3 in DNA: TGTGCCAGCAGCCCGCTACTGGGCTATGGCTACACCTTC.

The chain joins TRBV6-5 to TRBJ2-3; perhaps TRBD2 as D (5 bases). The CDR3 spans 14 residues. The germline CDR1 and CDR2 sequences are MNHEY and SVGAGI. V lost 5 bases, J lost 0 bases, and 9 bases lay in between. For the CDR3, the DNA is TGTGCCAGCAGTACTCGGACTAGCACAGATACGCAGTATTTT. Its protein is CASSTRTSTDTQYF.

The chain couples TRBV7-2 to TRBJ1-1; D is unclear. Germline values: CDR1 SGHTA, CDR2 FQGNSA. V shed 5 bases and J shed 4 bases, with 11 bases lying between them. This CDR3 comprises 13 residues. CDR3 loop: CASSPQATTEAFF. The CDR3 DNA reads as TGTGCCAGCAGCCCCCAGGCCACCACTGAAGCTTTCTTT.

The rearrangement joins TRBV5-4 to TRBJ2-3, with 15 bases fitting TRBD2. CDR3 length: 17 amino acids. The ends lost 4 bases at V and 5 bases at J; junction bases unmatched: 8. CDR1 is SGHNT, CDR2 YYREEE, per germline (reference sequence). CDR3 region: CASSGGLAGGRKDTQYF. The CDR3 nucleotides read TGTGCCAGCAGCGGAGGACTAGCGGGGGGGCGAAAAGATACGCAGTATTTT.

The gene calls are TRBV7-3 and TRBJ2-6; no clear D gene. Germline assignment: CDR1 SGHTA and CDR2 FQGTGA. This CDR3 spans 17 amino acids. Trimming removed 1 base at V and 4 bases at J, with 14 bases between. The DNA of the CDR3 is TGTGCCAGCAGCTTAATGCCTACGCTTTCCGGGGCCAACGTCCTGACTTTC. Protein sequence: CASSLMPTLSGANVLTF.

The V and J genes are TRBV5-1 and TRBJ2-3; D uncertain. The CDR3 is made up of 14 amino acids. The V and J ends lost 0 bases and 0 bases respectively, with 5 bases between them. Germline V gives CDR1 SGHRS, CDR2 YFSETQ. The CDR3 DNA reads as TGCGCCAGCAGCTTGGACCGAAGCACAGATACGCAGTATTTT. Translation gives CASSLDRSTDTQYF.

V usage is TRBV6-5 and J usage is TRBJ2-3; 9 bases map to TRBD2. Per the germline V gene, CDR1 is MNHEY and CDR2 is SVGAGI. J gave up 5 bases and V 4 bases, and 10 bases lay outside the gene matches. The CDR3 has 16 amino acids. In DNA, the CDR3 is TGTGCCAGCAGTTTTCTAGCGGGGCGCAGGGGAGATACGCAGTATTTT. Translating it yields CASSFLAGRRGDTQYF.

The CDR3 here is CASNVGNKEKLFF. CDR3 in DNA: TGTGCCAGCAATGTCGGGAATAAAGAAAAACTGTTTTTT. This chain links TRBV2 with TRBJ1-4; D remains ambiguous. The V end was cut by 7 bases, the J end by 8 bases, with 14 bases between. CDR3 length: 13 amino acids. CDR1 is SNHLY and CDR2 is FYNNEI in the germline V gene.

This clone turned up a few times. V gene TRBV4-1 combines with J gene TRBJ1-5; TRBD1 matches at 7 bases. The germline V gene encodes CDR1 MGHRA and CDR2 YSYEKL. This CDR3 contains 16 residues. V was clipped by 0 bases and J by 6 bases; unmatched bases: 8. This chain's CDR3 is CASSQEVDRWGQPQHF. CDR3 in DNA: TGCGCCAGCAGCCAAGAAGTGGACAGGTGGGGTCAGCCCCAGCATTTT.

The table lists this clone with a count of one. The chain recombines TRBV6-1 with TRBJ1-2; D not certain. V was trimmed by 2 bases and J by 2 bases, leaving 15 bases between them. This CDR3 spans 16 amino acids. Germline V CDR1 and CDR2: MNHNS, SASEGT. The CDR3 spells CASSENWWSGNYGYTF. In DNA, the CDR3 is TGTGCCAGCAGTGAAAATTGGTGGAGTGGGAACTATGGCTACACCTTC.

This sequence joins TRBV29-1 and TRBJ2-5, with D perhaps TRBD2 (5 bases). Trimming shortened V by 6 bases and J by 5 bases, and 16 bases separated the two germline ends. The length of the CDR3 is 13 residues. Germline V lookup: CDR1 SQVTM, CDR2 ANQGSEA. The chain's CDR3 is CSVLLGRAETQYF. CDR3 sequence (DNA): TGCAGCGTCTTGCTAGGGCGGGCGGAGACCCAGTACTTC.

The rearrangement links TRBV5-5 to TRBJ1-1, with no clear D. The length of the CDR3 is 13 residues. Germline V lookup: CDR1 SGHKS, CDR2 YYEKEE (reference sequence). V lost 4 bases and J lost 1, with 8 bases in between. CDR3 sequence reads: CASSLARNTEAFF. In nucleotides, the CDR3 is TGTGCCAGCAGCCTGGCCAGGAACACTGAAGCTTTCTTT.

The chain has TRBV7-9 and TRBJ1-2, with 7 nucleotides matching TRBD1. V lost 1 base and J lost 2; bases outside the gene matches: 4. CDR1 and CDR2 (germline): SEHNR, FQNEAQ (reference sequence). The CDR3 has 15 residues. The CDR3 spells CASSLVYRGNYGYTF. CDR3 sequence (DNA): TGTGCCAGCAGCTTAGTCTACAGGGGCAACTATGGCTACACCTTC.